The clone carrying this TCR beta chain came up once. What it binds is unknown. CDR3 size: 14 residues. Germline V lookup: CDR1 KGHDR, CDR2 SFDVKD. V dropped 3 bases and J dropped 6 bases, with 14 bases sitting between them. Semi-nested PCR with Nested Universal Primer A followed constant-region reverse priming of full-length variable regions. TCRdb processed the 5' RACE reads anew with MiXCR; each CDR3 protein has one entry. The repertoire has some 30,000 distinct CDR3 sequences, 25% to 30% of them found once; the top ten carry around 2.3%. Study-wide results and caveats: Larger-cohort validation covered only one TCR beta V-J rearrangement. Tumor memory CD4+ T cell TCR gene usage clustered with blood and lymph node memory CD4+ cells and lymph node naive CD4+ cells.

Cells sorted as Tregs were CD4+, CD25+ and CD127-/low. J is TRBJ2-7 and V is TRBV24-1; no clear D gene. Sequencing was performed on tumor-infiltrating Tregs sorted from the breast tumor. The sequence was collected from a female donor with breast cancer. This CDR3 reads CATSDPRTLGEQYF. CDR3 in DNA: TGTGCCACCAGTGATCCCCGGACCTTGGGCGAGCAGTACTTC.